Below, one T cell receptor beta chain is given with its context. Its antigen is currently unknown. The ends were cut back, 3 bases at V and 1 base at J, with 13 bases in the middle. CDR1 and CDR2 (germline): SGDLS, YYNGEE. The CDR3 runs to 15 residues. This sample was included in a study of T cell responses to AZD1222 COVID-19 vaccine. Overall study results and limits: Most donors were white British, females outnumbered males, and clonal diversity was possibly underestimated. Epitopes outside B.1.351 and B.1.1.7 mutated regions reportedly drew nearly half of spike TCRs.

Assay used: immunoSEQ multiplex PCR; TCRdb lists only in-frame clones, some missing. The table shows about 54,000 clones, with roughly 90% occurring only once. This clonotype was sampled from an adult who received the AZD1222 COVID-19 vaccine. This chain links TRBV9 with TRBJ1-1; D is unclear. Sample: peripheral blood, taken 28 days after the second AZD1222 dose. The CDR3 loop reads CASSGKDRGNTEAFF. The CDR3 coding sequence is TGTGCCAGCAGCGGAAAGGACCGGGGGAACACTGAAGCTTTCTTT.